The 14 T cell receptor beta chains below were found in one sample sequenced in a study of Graves' ophthalmopathy and Graves' hyperthyroidism. Scientists amplified the TCR beta CDR3 regions from RNA transcripts. Amplification began with first-round RT-PCR using HTBI primers, then second-round multiplex PCR was performed. TCRdb redid the calling of the multiplex PCR reads with MiXCR, one entry per CDR3 protein. The profile shows roughly 410,000 distinct CDR3 sequences, 15% of them singletons. The sample was peripheral blood. Every receptor here comes from a woman aged 18 to 35 with stable Graves' hyperthyroidism.

This clonotype has a count of ten or more. This chain uses TRBV6-1 with TRBJ1-6, with TRBD1 as a possible D gene (6 bases). Germline CDR1 MNHNS, CDR2 SASEGT. V was pared by 7 bases and J by 7 bases, with 17 bases between. This CDR3 comprises 15 residues. The CDR3 spells CASNERGAKNSPLHF. The CDR3 DNA reads as TGTGCCAGCAACGAGAGGGGGGCGAAGAATTCACCCCTCCACTTT.

This clonotype has a count of ten or more. The chain combines TRBV6-1 with TRBJ1-5; no clear D. Trimming stripped 6 bases from V and 5 bases from J, with 14 bases between. Germline CDR1 MNHNS, CDR2 SASEGT. The CDR3 loop spans 14 amino acids. Written as DNA, the CDR3 is TGTGCCAGCAGGTTTGTAACGCTCGATCAGCCCCAGCATTTT. Protein: CASRFVTLDQPQHF.

This clonotype was counted many times. The chain joins TRBV20-1 to TRBJ2-5, with 12 bases fitting TRBD2. CDR3 length: 13 residues. Trimming cost V 8 bases and J 2 bases; bases outside gene matches: 3. CDR1 is DFQATT, CDR2 SNEGSKA, per germline (reference sequence). CDR3 DNA: TGCAGTCGGACTAGCGGGGAACAAGAGACCCAGTACTTC. This encodes CSRTSGEQETQYF.

This clonotype was recorded many times. The chain has TRBV20-1 and TRBJ1-1; D not resolved. The ends were cut back, 0 bases at V and 0 bases at J, with 14 bases in the middle. This CDR3 has 16 amino acids. Germline CDR1 and CDR2: DFQATT and SNEGSKA (reference sequence). CDR3 residues: CSARDLIRPLNTEAFF. Written as DNA, the CDR3 is TGCAGTGCTAGAGATTTAATACGACCGCTGAACACTGAAGCTTTCTTT.

This clonotype showed up many times. V and J are TRBV7-2 and TRBJ2-2, with 7 bases aligning to TRBD1. The V gene's germline CDR1 is SGHTA and CDR2 FQGNSA. The CDR3 contains 14 residues. V was clipped by 5 bases and J by 7 bases; unmatched bases: 7. The CDR3 sequence is CASSAYRGDGELFF. The CDR3 nucleotides are TGTGCCAGCAGCGCCTACAGGGGTGACGGGGAGCTGTTTTTT.

This clonotype was seen repeatedly, ten times or more. V is TRBV29-1 and J is TRBJ1-6, with 11 nucleotides matching TRBD1. This CDR3 has 13 residues. Looked up from germline, CDR1 is SQVTM and CDR2 is ANQGSEA. V shed 4 bases, J shed 11 bases, and the junction held 4 bases outside the gene matches. The CDR3 sequence is CSVGGTGGAPLHF. In DNA form, the CDR3 reads TGCAGCGTTGGAGGGACAGGGGGTGCACCCCTCCACTTT.

This clonotype occurred many times. The chain is built from TRBV20-1 and TRBJ1-2, with no clear D. The CDR3 length is 15 residues. Germline V gene data show CDR1 as DFQATT and CDR2 as SNEGSKA (reference sequence). The V end was cut by 6 bases, the J end by 0 bases, with 17 bases between. The CDR3 region has the DNA TGCAGTGCCCCCGAGAGAACAGCCGCTAACTATGGCTACACCTTC. Translating it yields CSAPERTAANYGYTF.

V is TRBV11-1 and J is TRBJ2-7, with 8 bases that match TRBD1. The CDR3 consists of 17 residues. In germline, CDR1 is SGHAT, CDR2 FQDESV (reference sequence). With V trimmed by 1 base and J by 0 bases, 8 bases remained unmatched. The CDR3 region is CASSLGADRGFSYEQYF. CDR3 coding DNA: TGTGCCAGCAGCTTAGGAGCCGACAGGGGATTCTCCTACGAGCAGTACTTC.

There are many counts of this clonotype. The chain employs TRBV12-3 or TRBV12-4 and TRBJ1-2, with a possible D match to TRBD1 (5 bases). CDR3 length equals 14 residues. V was pared by 7 bases and J by 8 bases, with 20 bases between. This chain's CDR3 is CASTNPFRGRGYTF. The CDR3 DNA sequence: TGTGCCAGCACTAACCCGTTTCGGGGGAGAGGCTACACCTTC.

J is TRBJ1-2 and V is TRBV11-2; 12 bases fit TRBD1. Per the germline V gene, CDR1 is SGHAT and CDR2 is FQNNGV. CDR3 length: 16 amino acids. Germline trimming cut 3 bases from V and 7 bases from J; bases unmatched to any gene: 9. This CDR3 reads CASSFFSGQGAVGYTF. CDR3 DNA: TGTGCCAGCAGCTTTTTTTCGGGACAGGGGGCAGTTGGCTACACCTTC.

This clonotype was picked up a small number of times. The rearrangement links TRBV7-9 to TRBJ1-3, with TRBD1 as a possible D gene (6 bases). Germline CDR1 and CDR2: SEHNR and FQNEAQ (reference sequence). V was trimmed by 6 bases and J by 0 bases, leaving 9 bases between them. The CDR3 has 14 amino acids. The CDR3 DNA is TGTGCCAGCAGAGGGGGAAGCTCTGGAAACACCATATATTTT. Residues: CASRGGSSGNTIYF.

This clonotype has only a few counts. CDR3 coding DNA: TGTGCCAGCAGACCACCCCGGTTCAGGGGGGACTTCGAGCAGTACTTC. This translates into CASRPPRFRGDFEQYF. The V call is TRBV11-1, the J call TRBJ2-7; D perhaps matches TRBD1 (7 bases). The CDR3 is made up of 16 amino acids. Trimming left V 6 bases short and J 6 bases short, with 24 bases between. Germline V gene lookup returns CDR1 SGHAT and CDR2 FQDESV (reference sequence).

This clonotype was seen ten or more times. V is TRBV6-4 and J is TRBJ1-5; 8 nucleotides match TRBD1. The germline V gene encodes CDR1 MRHNA and CDR2 SNTAGT. The CDR3 extends over 15 amino acids. J gave up 6 bases and V 6 bases, and 10 bases lay outside the gene matches. CDR3 sequence: CASREDREWSQPQHF. The CDR3 nucleotides are TGTGCCAGCAGGGAGGACAGGGAATGGAGTCAGCCCCAGCATTTT.

There are many counts of this clonotype. The V gene is TRBV7-2, the J gene TRBJ1-2, with no clear D. With 3 bases removed from V and 7 bases from J, the gap between germline ends came to 9 bases. CDR3 length equals 12 residues. The V gene's germline CDR1 is SGHTA and CDR2 FQGNSA. In DNA form, the CDR3 reads TGTGCCAGCAGCTTTCGGGATACTGGCTACACCTTC. Translation gives CASSFRDTGYTF.